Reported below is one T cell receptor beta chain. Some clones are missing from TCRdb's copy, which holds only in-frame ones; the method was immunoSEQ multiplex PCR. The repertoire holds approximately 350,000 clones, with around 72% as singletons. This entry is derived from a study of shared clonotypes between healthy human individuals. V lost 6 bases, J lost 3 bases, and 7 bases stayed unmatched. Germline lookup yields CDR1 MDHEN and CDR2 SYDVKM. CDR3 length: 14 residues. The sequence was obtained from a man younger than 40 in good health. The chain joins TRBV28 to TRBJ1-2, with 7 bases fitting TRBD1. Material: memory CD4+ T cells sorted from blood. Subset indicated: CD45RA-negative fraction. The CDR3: CASSLRQGYYGYTF. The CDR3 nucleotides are TGTGCCAGCAGCCTGAGACAGGGATACTATGGCTACACCTTC.